This TCR beta chain derives from a study of shared clonotypes between healthy human individuals. Trimming pared 2 bases from V and 3 bases from J, leaving 11 bases between. Germline loops: CDR1 MNHNY, CDR2 SVGAGI (reference sequence). The CDR3 extends over 14 amino acids. Using immunoSEQ multiplex PCR, the repertoire was profiled, and TCRdb retains in-frame clones only, with some absent. Of approximately 2.5 million clones in the sample, more than 80% were seen once. Source material: naive CD4+ T cells sorted from blood. Regarding subset: CD45RA+ positively selected. This TCR was sampled from a man younger than 35 in good health. The J gene is TRBJ2-7, the V gene TRBV6-6; D not certain. For the CDR3, the DNA is TGTGCCAGCAGTTACGGTGGGGAACACTACGAGCAGTACTTC. Its translation: CASSYGGEHYEQYF.